This paragraph covers one TCR beta chain sequence. Its cognate antigen is unknown. Extraction of RNA preceded its reverse transcription into cDNA, which served as the sequencing template. TCRdb keeps only in-frame clones here, not all; method: immunoSEQ multiplex PCR. This sample has 90,000 to 130,000 clones; less than 75% occur once, and the top ten carry approximately 12%. These data originate in a study of CD8+ T cells in alopecia areata. Germline V gene sequence: CDR1 SGDLS, CDR2 YYNGEE. The CDR3 consists of 14 residues. The germline V and J ends were trimmed by 0 bases and 3 bases, with 10 bases remaining between them. As for treatment: oral pan-JAK inhibitor, 5-10 mg twice daily. PBMCs provided sorted CD4+ and CD8+ T cells. Study outcomes and limitations: Having just one nonresponder leaves the connection between baseline CD8+ expansion and response unresolved. Affected scalp, especially in alopecia totalis/universalis, had a higher clonality than normal scalp did.

The receptor's source is a human donor with alopecia areata. The rearrangement joins TRBV9 to TRBJ2-7; D tentatively reads TRBD1 or TRBD2 (5 bases each). Sequences were derived from CD8+ T cells sorted from blood, sampled at week 24, from a patient treated with tofacitinib. The CDR3 sequence is CASSVGEGIYEQYF. The DNA of the CDR3 is TGTGCCAGCAGCGTAGGAGAGGGGATCTACGAGCAGTACTTC.